This T cell receptor (beta chain) is drawn from a study of T cell responses to AZD1222 COVID-19 vaccine. Study-level information: Pooled together were second doses at about 4 or about 12 weeks.

In regard to this clone: What it recognizes is unknown.

V dropped 0 bases and J dropped 0 bases, with 15 bases sitting between them. Germline loops: CDR1 SGHRS, CDR2 YFSETQ. This CDR3 has 17 residues. Method: immunoSEQ multiplex PCR; TCRdb's copy keeps in-frame clones and lacks some. This table has over 110,000 clones, about 93% appearing once. Study conclusions and caveats: Unmutated variant regions reportedly attract nearly half of all spike-specific TCRs. Baseline antibody screening turned up just a handful of seropositive AZD1222 recipients.

The chain couples TRBV5-1 to TRBJ1-1; D possibly corresponds to TRBD1 (6 bases). The origin of this receptor is an adult in good health. The specimen was peripheral blood, collected on day 0 of AZD1222 vaccination. CDR3: CASSLVGAGRLNTEAFF. Here the CDR3 DNA reads TGCGCCAGCAGCTTGGTGGGGGCCGGGAGGCTGAACACTGAAGCTTTCTTT. Combining the CDR3 with reference TRBV5-1 and TRBJ1-1 gives the whole variable domain KAGVTQTPRYLIKTRGQQVTLSCSPISGHRSVSWYQQTPGQGLQFLFEYFSETQRNKGNFPGRFSGRQFSNSRSEMNVSTLELGDSALYLCASSLVGAGRLNTEAFFGQGTRLTVV.